This is a list of T cell receptor beta chains from one sample in a study of T cell repertoires in ileal Crohn's disease. Produced via immunoSEQ multiplex PCR; TCRdb's table is partial and in-frame only. The table includes several thousand clones, around four fifths detected once. Source material: ileal tissue. These receptors all come from an adult with Crohn's disease. Each CDR3 is given with its conserved first and last residue. D genes are given only for firm matches. Not all rows give a size; the values are once, few, many and, for expanded clones, a class.

cdr3_nt cdr3_aa v_call d_call j_call clone_size
TGTGCCAGCAGGGACTTCTCTGGGGCCAACGTCCTGACTTTC CASRDFSGANVLTF TRBV7-2 - TRBJ2-6 -
TGTGCCAGCTCACAGGGGGCTGGCACAGATACGCAGTATTTT CASSQGAGTDTQYF TRBV18 TRBD1 TRBJ2-3 -
TGTGCCTGGAGACCGGGAGGGCCACGGAATGAGCAGTTCTTC CAWRPGGPRNEQFF TRBV30 TRBD2 TRBJ2-1 -
TGTGCCTGGAGCCTCGGACATTTTAACTATGGCTACACCTTC CAWSLGHFNYGYTF TRBV30 - TRBJ1-2 once
TGCAGCGTTAGGGCGACGATGAGGGATGGCTACACCTTC CSVRATMRDGYTF TRBV29-1 - TRBJ1-2 few
TGTGCCAGCAGCCTTGGAGGGTTGATGCAGTACTTC CASSLGGLMQYF TRBV14 - TRBJ2-7 -
TGTGCCAGCAGCGTCAGCAGGGGTTCCTACAATGAGCAGTTCTTC CASSVSRGSYNEQFF TRBV9 - TRBJ2-1 -
TGTGCCAGCAGCCAAGATTATCGAGGGATCTCTGGGGCCAACGTCCTGACTTTC CASSQDYRGISGANVLTF TRBV4-2 - TRBJ2-6 once
TGTGCCAGCACCGTTCTAGCGGGGTACTACGAGCAGTACTTC CASTVLAGYYEQYF TRBV11-3 TRBD2 TRBJ2-7 -
TGTGCCAGCAGTCCTAACCCCCGGGGCAATCAGCCCCAGCATTTT CASSPNPRGNQPQHF TRBV28 - TRBJ1-5 -
TGTGCCAGCAGCGGACAGGGCACCGGGGAGCTGTTTTTT CASSGQGTGELFF TRBV6-4 TRBD1 TRBJ2-2 -
TGTGCCACCAGCAGGGGCAGGGGAGCCGGCACAGATACGCAGTATTTT CATSRGRGAGTDTQYF TRBV15 - TRBJ2-3 once
TGTGCCAGCAGCCGAGGGACTAGCGAGAACAATGAGCAGTTCTTC CASSRGTSENNEQFF TRBV7-3 TRBD2 TRBJ2-1 -
TGCGCCAGCAGCTTCGGGACAGTGAACACCGGGGAGCTGTTTTTT CASSFGTVNTGELFF TRBV5-1 TRBD1 TRBJ2-2 -
TGTGCCAGCGCGTGGAGGGGGCGACGGAACACTGAAGCTTTCTTT CASAWRGRRNTEAFF TRBV19 TRBD1 TRBJ1-1 -
TGTGCCAGCAGTTTAAGGCAGGGAGGGTCCTACGAGCAGTACTTC CASSLRQGGSYEQYF TRBV27 TRBD2 TRBJ2-7 few
TGTGCCAGCAGCCTCCGGCAGGAACAGCCCCAGCATTTT CASSLRQEQPQHF TRBV27 - TRBJ1-5 -
TGCGCCAGCAGCGTCGGACACGCCACAGATACGCAGTATTTT CASSVGHATDTQYF TRBV5-1 - TRBJ2-3 -
TGTGCCAATAAGGGACAGGGGGGGACCGGGGAGCTGTTTTTT CANKGQGGTGELFF TRBV6-1 TRBD1 TRBJ2-2 -
TGTGCCAGCAGCTTTGGAGGTGGCGGGGGGGCGAGGACCGGGGAGCTGTTTTTT CASSFGGGGGARTGELFF TRBV7-9 TRBD2 TRBJ2-2 -
TGTGCCACCAGCCTCACAGGGAGTGGGACCTACGAGCAGTACTTC CATSLTGSGTYEQYF TRBV15 - TRBJ2-7 -
TGCGCCAGCAGCCAGGGGGACTGGAATGAGCAGTTCTTC CASSQGDWNEQFF TRBV4-1 - TRBJ2-1 -
TGTGCCAGTAGTCGAGGCGCTAACTATGGCTACACCTTC CASSRGANYGYTF TRBV6-5 - TRBJ1-2 few
TGTGCCAGCAGCTTAGTGAACGCAGGAACAGATACGCAGTATTTT CASSLVNAGTDTQYF TRBV11-2 - TRBJ2-3 -
TGTGCCAGCAGCCTTCCGGGGATGAACACTGAAGCTTTCTTT CASSLPGMNTEAFF TRBV14 - TRBJ1-1 -
TGCGCCAGCAGCAGAGGGACAGGGGCCTATGGTTACACCTTC CASSRGTGAYGYTF TRBV5-1 TRBD1 TRBJ1-2 -
TGCGCCAGCAGCTTGGTCCCCGGCACTGAAGCTTTCTTT CASSLVPGTEAFF TRBV5-1 - TRBJ1-1 -
TGTGCCAGCAGCCCGACCCCAATTAGCGGGAGGGAGACCCAGTACTTC CASSPTPISGRETQYF TRBV7-7 TRBD2 TRBJ2-5 -
TGTGCCAGCAGCGTAGGCCTAGCGGGGGGCCCTGGGGATGAGCAGTTCTTC CASSVGLAGGPGDEQFF TRBV9 TRBD2 TRBJ2-1 -
TGTGCCTGGCTCAGGACAGGGAATTTGGATGGCTACACCTTC CAWLRTGNLDGYTF TRBV30 TRBD1 TRBJ1-2 -
TGTGCCAGCAGCGACAGCAGAAGATCGGGAAACACCATATATTTT CASSDSRRSGNTIYF TRBV5-4 - TRBJ1-3 -
TGTGCCAGCTACGGGGGGACCTACGAGCAGTACTTC CASYGGTYEQYF TRBV6-1 TRBD2 TRBJ2-7 -
TGTGCCAGCATACGGACAGGGGGCTCCTACGAGCAGTACTTC CASIRTGGSYEQYF TRBV6-1 TRBD1 TRBJ2-7 -
TGTGCCAGCATGGGACAGGGTGAAGCTTTCTTT CASMGQGEAFF TRBV2 TRBD1 TRBJ1-1 -
TGTGCCTGGAAACAGGACGCCCTGGGTGAGCAGTACTTC CAWKQDALGEQYF TRBV30 - TRBJ2-7 -
TGTGCCAGCTCACCACGCCGGGGACAGGGCCACGAGCAGTACTTC CASSPRRGQGHEQYF TRBV18 TRBD1 TRBJ2-7 once
TGTGCCAGCAGAAGGGACAGTAACACCGGGGAGCTGTTTTTT CASRRDSNTGELFF TRBV6-4 TRBD1 TRBJ2-2 -
TGTGCCATCAGAGCGAGCAGCTCCTATAATTCACCCCTCCACTTT CAIRASSSYNSPLHF TRBV10-3 - TRBJ1-6 -
TGTGCCAGCAGTTTTGAGGTAACTGAAGCTTTCTTT CASSFEVTEAFF TRBV28 - TRBJ1-1 large
TGCGCCAGCAGTGGTGGAGAGCAACAAAGTCGGGCCAACGTCCTGACTTTC CASSGGEQQSRANVLTF TRBV23-1 - TRBJ2-6 -
TGCGCCAGCAGCTTGCAAAGGGACTTGATAACCGGGGAGCTGTTTTTT CASSLQRDLITGELFF TRBV5-1 - TRBJ2-2 -
TGTGCCAGCAGCTCGACAGGGGAGGCTGGCTACACCTTC CASSSTGEAGYTF TRBV7-3 TRBD1 TRBJ1-2 -
TGTGCCAGCAGTTACCGCGGGAGCTCCTACGAGCAGTACTTC CASSYRGSSYEQYF TRBV27 TRBD2 TRBJ2-7 -
TGTGCCAGCAGTTTATTAGCGGGGACAGAAAATCAGCCCCAGCATTTT CASSLLAGTENQPQHF TRBV28 TRBD1 TRBJ1-5 -
TGTGCCAGCAGCCAATCGAGTCTGATGAACACTGAAGCTTTCTTT CASSQSSLMNTEAFF TRBV16 - TRBJ1-1 -
TGTGCCAGCAGACGGCAGGGTAGATCCTACGAGCAGTACTTC CASRRQGRSYEQYF TRBV2 - TRBJ2-7 -
TGTGCCACCAGCAGAGTGGCCTTTAATCAGCCCCAGCATTTT CATSRVAFNQPQHF TRBV15 - TRBJ1-5 few
TGTGCCAGCTCACCTACGACAGGAATGAATCAGCCCCAGCATTTT CASSPTTGMNQPQHF TRBV18 - TRBJ1-5 -
TGCAGCGTTGTCGGGGGACGAGATCAGCCCCAGCATTTT CSVVGGRDQPQHF TRBV29-1 - TRBJ1-5 -
TGTGCCTGGAGAGAGAGCTACGAGCAGTACTTC CAWRESYEQYF TRBV30 - TRBJ2-7 -
TGTGCCAGCAGTGAATCTTGGGGGACGGGACTAGCGGCCTACGAGCAGTACTTC CASSESWGTGLAAYEQYF TRBV2 TRBD2 TRBJ2-7 -
TGTGCCAGCAGCTTTGGAGGGACCTTTGGAAACACCATATATTTT CASSFGGTFGNTIYF TRBV7-9 - TRBJ1-3 -
TGCGCCAGCAGACAGACCAACACCGGGGAGCTGTTTTTT CASRQTNTGELFF TRBV10-1 - TRBJ2-2 -
TGTGCCAGCAGTGACCCCCCGGGGGGGGCAAGCTCCTACAATGAGCAGTTCTTC CASSDPPGGASSYNEQFF TRBV25-1 TRBD2 TRBJ2-1 -
TGTGCCAGTAGTATAGACCAGCGACAGGCAGATACGCAGTATTTT CASSIDQRQADTQYF TRBV19 - TRBJ2-3 -
TGTGCCAGCAGCTCCCCCGGGACAGTTACCGGGGAGCTGTTTTTT CASSSPGTVTGELFF TRBV7-2 TRBD1 TRBJ2-2 -
TGTGCCAGCAGCCCAAGGACAGGGGGCTATAGCAATCAGCCCCAGCATTTT CASSPRTGGYSNQPQHF TRBV9 TRBD1 TRBJ1-5 -
TGCGCCAGCAGCCAAGATCCAGGGTCAGCCGGGGAGCTGTTTTTT CASSQDPGSAGELFF TRBV4-1 - TRBJ2-2 -
TGTGCCAGCGGCCGACTCAACACCGGGGAGCTGTTTTTT CASGRLNTGELFF TRBV7-3 - TRBJ2-2 -
TGTGCCATCACCAGCGGCACTTCGGACACCATATATTTT CAITSGTSDTIYF TRBV10-3 - TRBJ1-3 -